These T cell receptor beta chains were read from a single sample in a study of shared clonotypes between healthy human individuals. Some clones are missing from TCRdb's copy, which holds only in-frame ones; the method was immunoSEQ multiplex PCR. This sample has some 530,000 clones; 81% occur once, and the top ten carry roughly 13%. The sequenced sample was PBMCs. The receptors derive from a woman aged 40 to 50 in good health. Some clones in this sample may be carry-over from other donors' samples. Each CDR3 is given with its conserved first and last residue. The D gene is left open where the match is weak. Size tells how often a clone was seen (once, few, many) or the class of an expanded clone, and some rows leave it out.

cdr3_aa	cdr3_nt	j_call	clone_size	d_call	v_call
CAWLSGRGNEQFF	TGTGCCTGGTTAAGCGGGAGGGGTAATGAGCAGTTCTTC	TRBJ2-1	-	TRBD2	TRBV30
CASSISPTGNTEAFF	TGTGCCAGTAGTATATCGCCGACGGGAAACACTGAAGCTTTCTTT	TRBJ1-1	-	-	TRBV19
CASSFQTGREFF	TGTGCCAGCAGCTTTCAGACAGGGAGAGAGTTCTTC	TRBJ2-1	-	TRBD1	TRBV5-4
CASSATGTENEKLFF	TGTGCCAGCAGCGCCACCGGGACAGAGAATGAAAAACTGTTTTTT	TRBJ1-4	-	TRBD1	TRBV9
CAISDNTGTALAKNIQYF	TGTGCCATCAGTGATAATACCGGGACAGCCTTAGCCAAAAACATTCAGTACTTC	TRBJ2-4	-	TRBD1	TRBV10-3
CSVELAQNTDTQYF	TGCAGCGTTGAACTAGCGCAAAACACAGATACGCAGTATTTT	TRBJ2-3	-	-	TRBV29-1
CASSAGLAGSTDTQYF	TGTGCCAGCAGCGCTGGACTAGCGGGATCCACAGATACGCAGTATTTT	TRBJ2-3	-	TRBD2	TRBV5-4
CASSGGPWGQPQHF	TGTGCCAGCAGTGGGGGACCGTGGGGTCAGCCCCAGCATTTT	TRBJ1-5	once	-	TRBV6-1
CASGRGDTEAFF	TGCGCCAGCGGCAGGGGGGACACTGAAGCTTTCTTT	TRBJ1-1	-	TRBD1	TRBV5-1
CAWRPRGAGNTIYF	TGTGCCTGGAGACCCAGGGGAGCTGGAAACACCATATATTTT	TRBJ1-3	-	-	TRBV30
CSVFDRASYEQYF	TGCAGCGTTTTTGACAGGGCCTCCTACGAGCAGTACTTC	TRBJ2-7	-	TRBD1	TRBV29-1
CASGEGQGASGAFF	TGTGCCAGCGGCGAGGGACAGGGGGCGTCGGGTGCTTTCTTT	TRBJ1-1	-	TRBD1	TRBV6-5
CASSVGPNTEAFF	TGTGCCAGCAGCGTAGGACCCAACACTGAAGCTTTCTTT	TRBJ1-1	-	-	TRBV2
CASSLARNYEQYF	TGTGCCAGCAGCTTAGCCCGGAATTACGAGCAGTACTTC	TRBJ2-7	-	-	TRBV7-2
CASSSLPPGSAGYEQYF	TGTGCCAGCTCCTCTCTTCCCCCCGGGAGTGCGGGTTACGAGCAGTACTTC	TRBJ2-7	-	-	TRBV18
CSSPLADRSGRQPQHF	TGCAGCTCCCCTTTAGCGGACAGGTCGGGGCGTCAGCCCCAGCATTTT	TRBJ1-5	-	TRBD1	TRBV29-1
CASESSGTAKNIQYF	TGCGCCAGCGAGAGTAGCGGGACCGCCAAAAACATTCAGTACTTC	TRBJ2-4	-	TRBD2	TRBV10-1
CASSLAGPLTKTQYF	TGTGCCAGCAGTTTGGCAGGCCCCCTCACGAAGACCCAGTACTTC	TRBJ2-5	-	-	TRBV28
CAISNRGETEAFF	TGTGCCATCAGTAACAGGGGAGAGACTGAAGCTTTCTTT	TRBJ1-1	-	TRBD1	TRBV10-3
CASSPGLASNEQFF	TGTGCCAGCAGTCCGGGACTAGCCTCGAATGAGCAGTTCTTC	TRBJ2-1	-	TRBD2	TRBV6-5
CASSPGQGAEQYF	TGTGCCAGCAGCCCCGGACAGGGGGCCGAGCAGTACTTC	TRBJ2-7	-	TRBD1	TRBV7-2
CASSFLDSYEQYF	TGTGCCAGCAGTTTTCTCGACAGTTACGAGCAGTACTTC	TRBJ2-7	-	-	TRBV6-1
CASSVRMGGEQFF	TGTGCCAGCAGCGTGAGAATGGGCGGTGAGCAGTTCTTC	TRBJ2-1	once	-	TRBV7-2
CAISERVAGRESSTDTQYF	TGTGCCATCAGTGAGCGGGTCGCCGGGAGGGAATCTAGCACAGATACGCAGTATTTT	TRBJ2-3	-	TRBD2	TRBV10-3
CASRPAGTGSRKLFF	TGTGCCAGCAGGCCCGCCGGGACAGGGTCGCGAAAACTGTTTTTT	TRBJ1-4	-	TRBD1	TRBV7-9
CASSPGPGLANEQYF	TGCGCCAGCAGCCCTGGGCCGGGACTAGCGAACGAGCAGTACTTC	TRBJ2-7	once	TRBD2	TRBV5-1
CASSTTSGRRDEQYF	TGTGCCAGCTCGACAACTAGCGGGAGACGCGACGAGCAGTACTTC	TRBJ2-7	-	TRBD2	TRBV18
CASSFSGKKGNTIYF	TGTGCCAGCAGTTTCTCAGGGAAAAAAGGAAACACCATATATTTT	TRBJ1-3	-	-	TRBV6-5
CASSPRQGASTNEKLFF	TGCGCCAGCAGCCCCAGACAGGGGGCTTCAACTAATGAAAAACTGTTTTTT	TRBJ1-4	-	TRBD1	TRBV4-3
CASSLVVGPGGEQFF	TGTGCCAGCAGCTTAGTGGTCGGGCCCGGTGGGGAGCAGTTCTTC	TRBJ2-1	-	-	TRBV7-2
CASSEAVVGETQYF	TGTGCCAGCAGTGAAGCAGTAGTGGGGGAGACCCAGTACTTC	TRBJ2-5	-	-	TRBV2
CASSLALGSGTKNEQFF	TGCGCCAGCAGCTTGGCTTTGGGTAGCGGGACTAAAAATGAGCAGTTCTTC	TRBJ2-1	-	TRBD2	TRBV5-1
CASSQDVGFEQFF	TGCGCCAGCAGCCAAGATGTAGGTTTCGAGCAGTTCTTC	TRBJ2-1	many	-	TRBV4-1
CASSPQKTHAAGYTF	TGTGCCAGCTCACCACAAAAGACACACGCGGCTGGCTACACCTTC	TRBJ1-2	-	-	TRBV18
CASSQGGETQYF	TGTGCCAGCAGCCAAGGGGGGGAGACCCAGTACTTC	TRBJ2-5	-	-	TRBV7-8
CASRLAGSYEQYF	TGTGCCAGCAGGCTGGCCGGGTCCTACGAGCAGTACTTC	TRBJ2-7	-	-	TRBV27